This T cell receptor (beta chain) derives from a study of CD8 T cells in Susac syndrome. An amount of RNA that ranged from roughly 0.5 to 1 ug was reverse transcribed with random hexamers. TCRdb redid the calling of the immunoSEQ multiplex PCR reads with MiXCR, one entry per CDR3 protein. The repertoire has roughly 150,000 distinct CDR3 sequences, approximately 94% of them found once; the top ten carry roughly 0.21%. The CDR3 length is 11 residues. V dropped 5 bases and J dropped 15 bases, with 14 bases sitting between them. Germline CDR1 reads MNHEY; CDR2 reads SMNVEV (reference sequence). Sequencing of TCR beta, carried out with a high-throughput approach, was applied to CD8+ and CD4+ T cells from the blood.

The source material was CD8+ T cells from PBMCs. The clonotype comes from a human donor with multiple sclerosis. This sequence joins TRBV27 and TRBJ2-1; a possible D gene is TRBD1 (5 bases). CDR3 nucleotide sequence: TGTGCCAGCAGTAAGGGGAAGGGTACGTTCTTC. This sequence encodes CASSKGKGTFF.